A selection of T cell receptor beta chains follows, all from one sample in a study of blood T cell repertoires in COVID-19. The assay was immunoSEQ multiplex PCR, and TCRdb's table has in-frame clones only and misses some. The table lists around 200,000 clones, approximately 87% of them singletons, with roughly 6.4% in the top ten. Sequencing used peripheral blood. The receptors derive from a man aged 55-75 years who had recovered from COVID-19. The CDR3 runs from the conserved cysteine through the conserved F or W. The D gene is left open where the match is weak. Clone size, where shown, is once, few, many, or a class for clones that have expanded.

j_call: TRBJ1-2
clone_size: -
d_call: TRBD1
v_call: TRBV19
cdr3_nt: TGTGCCAGTAGGCACCCGGTCGGGACAGGTGGCTACACCTTC
cdr3_aa: CASRHPVGTGGYTF

j_call: TRBJ2-3
clone_size: -
d_call: TRBD1
v_call: TRBV18
cdr3_nt: TGTGCCAGCTCCCTGGGACAGGGAGCAGATACGCAGTATTTT
cdr3_aa: CASSLGQGADTQYF

j_call: TRBJ1-3
clone_size: -
d_call: -
v_call: TRBV5-1
cdr3_nt: TGCGCCAGCAGCTTGCAAGGGGTTTCTGGAAACACCATATATTTT
cdr3_aa: CASSLQGVSGNTIYF

j_call: TRBJ2-1
clone_size: -
d_call: -
v_call: TRBV5-1
cdr3_nt: TGCGCCAGCTTCGACTTTTCCGAGCAGTTCTTC
cdr3_aa: CASFDFSEQFF

j_call: TRBJ1-1
clone_size: few
d_call: -
v_call: TRBV7-8
cdr3_nt: TGTGCCAGCAGCCTATGGACAGCGAACACTGAAGCTTTCTTT
cdr3_aa: CASSLWTANTEAFF

j_call: TRBJ1-2
clone_size: -
d_call: -
v_call: TRBV5-8
cdr3_nt: TGTGCCAGCAGCTTGGATGGGATAGGAGGGTATGGCTACACCTTC
cdr3_aa: CASSLDGIGGYGYTF

j_call: TRBJ1-5
clone_size: -
d_call: -
v_call: TRBV30
cdr3_nt: TGTGCCTGGAGTGTAAATGGGCGCCAGCCCCAGCATTTT
cdr3_aa: CAWSVNGRQPQHF

j_call: TRBJ2-1
clone_size: -
d_call: TRBD1
v_call: TRBV5-1
cdr3_nt: TGCGCCAGCAGCTTGGATTCCGGGACAGCATTCTACAATGAGCAGTTCTTC
cdr3_aa: CASSLDSGTAFYNEQFF

j_call: TRBJ2-1
clone_size: -
d_call: TRBD1
v_call: TRBV4-3
cdr3_nt: TGCGCCAGCAGCCACCGGGGACAGGGTGGTAGCGATGAGCAGTTCTTC
cdr3_aa: CASSHRGQGGSDEQFF

j_call: TRBJ1-1
clone_size: -
d_call: -
v_call: TRBV10-3
cdr3_nt: TGTGCCATCAGTGAGCTTCGACAGCCTAGGAGGGGTGGGACTGAAGCTTTCTTT
cdr3_aa: CAISELRQPRRGGTEAFF

j_call: TRBJ2-2
clone_size: -
d_call: TRBD1
v_call: TRBV5-5
cdr3_nt: TGTGCCAGCAGCTGGGGACAGTCCACCGGGGAGCTGTTTTTT
cdr3_aa: CASSWGQSTGELFF

j_call: TRBJ1-5
clone_size: -
d_call: -
v_call: TRBV4-2
cdr3_nt: TGTGCCAGCAGCCTAAACCCGACAGGCAATAGCAATCAGCCCCAGCATTTT
cdr3_aa: CASSLNPTGNSNQPQHF

j_call: TRBJ1-3
clone_size: -
d_call: -
v_call: TRBV6-1
cdr3_nt: TGTGCCAGCAGTGAAAGGGGTATCCGAGGAAACACCATATATTTT
cdr3_aa: CASSERGIRGNTIYF

j_call: TRBJ1-6
clone_size: -
d_call: -
v_call: TRBV5-1
cdr3_nt: TGCGCCAGCAGCTTGTCTTTGACGGGACAAACTAATTCACCCCTCCACTTT
cdr3_aa: CASSLSLTGQTNSPLHF

j_call: TRBJ1-1
clone_size: -
d_call: TRBD1
v_call: TRBV29-1
cdr3_nt: TGCAGAGGGGACAGGGGGTATACTGAAGCTTTCTTT
cdr3_aa: CRGDRGYTEAFF

j_call: TRBJ1-5
clone_size: -
d_call: -
v_call: TRBV7-3
cdr3_nt: TGTGCCAGCAGCTTAAATGGGGGGACCAATCAGCCCCAGCATTTT
cdr3_aa: CASSLNGGTNQPQHF

j_call: TRBJ1-4
clone_size: -
d_call: TRBD1
v_call: TRBV3-1/TRBV3-2
cdr3_nt: TGTGCCAGCAGCCAACGGACAGGGAATGAAAAACTGTTTTTT
cdr3_aa: CASSQRTGNEKLFF

j_call: TRBJ2-3
clone_size: -
d_call: -
v_call: TRBV11-2
cdr3_nt: TGTGCCAGCAGCTTAGATCGCGCGGGAGATACGCAGTATTTT
cdr3_aa: CASSLDRAGDTQYF

j_call: TRBJ2-2
clone_size: once
d_call: -
v_call: TRBV7-3
cdr3_nt: TGTGCCAGCGGCCCCGGGACACCGAACACCGGGGAGCTGTTTTTT
cdr3_aa: CASGPGTPNTGELFF

j_call: TRBJ1-5
clone_size: -
d_call: TRBD1
v_call: TRBV9
cdr3_nt: TGTGCCAGCAGCGTAGATCCAGGACAGGGGGGACAGCCCCAGCATTTT
cdr3_aa: CASSVDPGQGGQPQHF

j_call: TRBJ2-1
clone_size: -
d_call: -
v_call: TRBV20-1
cdr3_nt: TGCAGTGCTAGAGATTTGAGTCAGGAGTTCTTC
cdr3_aa: CSARDLSQEFF

j_call: TRBJ1-5
clone_size: -
d_call: TRBD1
v_call: TRBV19
cdr3_nt: TGTGCCAGTCGCTATACAGGGGGACAGCAGCCCCAGCATTTT
cdr3_aa: CASRYTGGQQPQHF

j_call: TRBJ1-2
clone_size: -
d_call: TRBD1
v_call: TRBV7-9
cdr3_nt: TGTGCCAGCAGCTCGTCCGGGACAGACTATGGCTACACCTTC
cdr3_aa: CASSSSGTDYGYTF

j_call: TRBJ1-4
clone_size: -
d_call: -
v_call: TRBV6-2/TRBV6-3
cdr3_nt: TGTGCCAGCAGTTACTCACCAGGGGATTCTAATGAAAAACTGTTTTTT
cdr3_aa: CASSYSPGDSNEKLFF

j_call: TRBJ2-7
clone_size: -
d_call: TRBD2
v_call: TRBV5-1
cdr3_nt: TGCGCCAGCAGTGGGGGACTAGCGGGAGCCAATCCTATTCGGACCTACGAGCAGTACTTC
cdr3_aa: CASSGGLAGANPIRTYEQYF

j_call: TRBJ1-3
clone_size: -
d_call: TRBD1
v_call: TRBV19
cdr3_nt: TGTGCCAGTAGTACGCCGACAGGGGGTGGCGGCTCTGGAAACACCATATATTTT
cdr3_aa: CASSTPTGGGGSGNTIYF

j_call: TRBJ1-1
clone_size: -
d_call: TRBD1
v_call: TRBV29-1
cdr3_nt: TGCAGCGTTGAAGTGGGGACAGCGAACACTGAAGCTTTCTTT
cdr3_aa: CSVEVGTANTEAFF

j_call: TRBJ1-3
clone_size: -
d_call: -
v_call: TRBV6-2/TRBV6-3
cdr3_nt: TGTGCCAGCAGTTCCAGCGGCGGAGGCACCATATATTTT
cdr3_aa: CASSSSGGGTIYF

j_call: TRBJ1-1
clone_size: -
d_call: TRBD1
v_call: TRBV7-8
cdr3_nt: TGTGCCAGCAGCTCACCGACAGGGAGCCCCTCTCGAGCTTTCTTT
cdr3_aa: CASSSPTGSPSRAFF

j_call: TRBJ1-4
clone_size: -
d_call: TRBD1
v_call: TRBV4-2
cdr3_nt: TGTGCCAGCAGCCAAGGTAGTCAGGGACAGGAGAATGAAAAACTGTTTTTT
cdr3_aa: CASSQGSQGQENEKLFF

j_call: TRBJ1-3
clone_size: -
d_call: -
v_call: TRBV4-2
cdr3_nt: TGTGCCAGCAGCCAAGATCACAGGGTTGGGGACCACTCTGGAAACACCATATATTTT
cdr3_aa: CASSQDHRVGDHSGNTIYF

j_call: TRBJ2-1
clone_size: -
d_call: TRBD2
v_call: TRBV18
cdr3_nt: TGTGCCAGCTCACCTCCATTTAGCGGGGGGCAGTTAAGTGAGCAGTTCTTC
cdr3_aa: CASSPPFSGGQLSEQFF

j_call: TRBJ2-5
clone_size: -
d_call: -
v_call: TRBV27
cdr3_nt: TGTGCCAGCAGTAGGAGGGGGGGGGACTGGGGGACCCAGTACTTC
cdr3_aa: CASSRRGGDWGTQYF

j_call: TRBJ1-1
clone_size: -
d_call: -
v_call: TRBV10-3
cdr3_nt: TGTGCCATCAGTATGACAGGCACTGAAGCTTTCTTT
cdr3_aa: CAISMTGTEAFF

j_call: TRBJ1-5
clone_size: -
d_call: -
v_call: TRBV5-1
cdr3_nt: TGCGCCAGCAGCACCGGGGAAAACAATCAGCCCCAGCATTTT
cdr3_aa: CASSTGENNQPQHF

j_call: TRBJ2-2
clone_size: -
d_call: -
v_call: TRBV9
cdr3_nt: TGTGCCAGCAGCCCCCTAGGGGGCGGGGTGGACGGGGAGCTGTTTTTT
cdr3_aa: CASSPLGGGVDGELFF

j_call: TRBJ1-2
clone_size: -
d_call: TRBD1
v_call: TRBV28
cdr3_nt: TGTGCCAGCAGTTTATCCGACAGGGGGCTTGGCTACACCTTC
cdr3_aa: CASSLSDRGLGYTF

j_call: TRBJ2-3
clone_size: -
d_call: -
v_call: TRBV28
cdr3_nt: TGTGCCAGCACTAACAACCCGGGGACAGATACGCAGTATTTT
cdr3_aa: CASTNNPGTDTQYF

j_call: TRBJ2-7
clone_size: few
d_call: -
v_call: TRBV6-5
cdr3_nt: TGTGCCAGCAGTTACACTAGTCTCTCCTACGAGCAGTACTTC
cdr3_aa: CASSYTSLSYEQYF

j_call: TRBJ1-5
clone_size: -
d_call: TRBD1
v_call: TRBV18
cdr3_nt: TGTGCCAGCTCACCGGTCGGACAGGGGGGGCCTAGCAATCAGCCCCAGCATTTT
cdr3_aa: CASSPVGQGGPSNQPQHF

j_call: TRBJ1-2
clone_size: -
d_call: TRBD1
v_call: TRBV2
cdr3_nt: TGTGCCAGCAGTGTCCGGACAGGGGCTAACTATGGCTACACCTTC
cdr3_aa: CASSVRTGANYGYTF

j_call: TRBJ1-6
clone_size: -
d_call: -
v_call: TRBV5-1
cdr3_nt: TGCGCCAGCAGCTTGGGGTCGAGCTCCTATAATTCACCCCTCCACTTT
cdr3_aa: CASSLGSSSYNSPLHF

j_call: TRBJ2-7
clone_size: -
d_call: -
v_call: TRBV28
cdr3_nt: TGTGCCAGCAGTCGAGCAGACGGAGGTGACGAGCAGTACTTC
cdr3_aa: CASSRADGGDEQYF

j_call: TRBJ2-7
clone_size: -
d_call: -
v_call: TRBV18
cdr3_nt: TGTGCCAGCTCACCACGTACGGGCGAGCAGTACTTC
cdr3_aa: CASSPRTGEQYF

j_call: TRBJ2-5
clone_size: -
d_call: -
v_call: TRBV7-8
cdr3_nt: TGTGCCAGCAGCTTACTAGAGACCCAGTACTTC
cdr3_aa: CASSLLETQYF

j_call: TRBJ2-3
clone_size: once
d_call: -
v_call: TRBV5-6
cdr3_nt: TGTGCCAGCAGCCTCGGACTCAGCACAGATACGCAGTATTTT
cdr3_aa: CASSLGLSTDTQYF

j_call: TRBJ2-2
clone_size: -
d_call: -
v_call: TRBV7-3
cdr3_nt: TGTGCCAGCAGCTTACAGGGCGGAAACACCGGGGAGCTGTTTTTT
cdr3_aa: CASSLQGGNTGELFF

j_call: TRBJ2-1
clone_size: -
d_call: TRBD2
v_call: TRBV3-1/TRBV3-2
cdr3_nt: TGTGCCAGCAGCCAACCTAGCGGGAGTGTTGATGAGCAGTTCTTC
cdr3_aa: CASSQPSGSVDEQFF

j_call: TRBJ2-1
clone_size: -
d_call: TRBD2
v_call: TRBV9
cdr3_nt: TGTGCCAGTTCCCCCGGGACTAGCGGGAACAATGAGCAGTTCTTC
cdr3_aa: CASSPGTSGNNEQFF

j_call: TRBJ1-2
clone_size: -
d_call: TRBD1
v_call: TRBV5-5
cdr3_nt: TGTGCCAGCAGCCTTTGGGGCAGGGGGAGTTCAGGCTACACCTTC
cdr3_aa: CASSLWGRGSSGYTF

j_call: TRBJ2-7
clone_size: -
d_call: -
v_call: TRBV6-5
cdr3_nt: TGTGCCAGCAGTTCCGTCTACGAGCAGTACTTC
cdr3_aa: CASSSVYEQYF

j_call: TRBJ1-6
clone_size: once
d_call: -
v_call: TRBV19
cdr3_nt: TGTGCCAGTAGTGGACTTCGGAATTCACCCCTCCACTTT
cdr3_aa: CASSGLRNSPLHF